Sequencing of this T cell receptor (beta chain) was carried out in a study of shared clonotypes between healthy human individuals. Study-level findings and limits: At large depth, rarefaction still showed sorted-subset sequencing to be incomplete. Non-shared clonotypes displayed generation probabilities falling below those of clonotypes present in all four donors. A generally larger estimated richness was seen in naive subsets than in memory subsets.

Some clones are missing from TCRdb's copy, which holds only in-frame ones; the method was immunoSEQ multiplex PCR. The repertoire includes just over 2,000,000 clones, about 95% of them detected once, and 0.85% to 1.3% sits in the top ten. The length of the CDR3 is 15 residues. V was cut by 0 bases and J by 2 bases, with 11 bases left in between. Germline V gene data show CDR1 as MGHRA and CDR2 as YSYEKL. The naive CD8 fraction comprised CD45RO-negative cells positively selected for CCR7 and excluded terminally differentiated effector memory CD45RA+ cells. This clone was observed once. Its antigen is still unknown. Other DNA sequences within the sample encode an identical CDR3.

The sequenced sample was naive CD8+ T cells sorted from blood. The chain joins TRBV4-1 to TRBJ2-7; TRBD2 might be the D (7 bases). The sequence came from a man aged 18 to 35 in good health. In nucleotides, the CDR3 is TGCGCCAGCAGCCAAGATCTCGGGGGGCCCTACGAGCAGTACTTC. Translating it yields CASSQDLGGPYEQYF.